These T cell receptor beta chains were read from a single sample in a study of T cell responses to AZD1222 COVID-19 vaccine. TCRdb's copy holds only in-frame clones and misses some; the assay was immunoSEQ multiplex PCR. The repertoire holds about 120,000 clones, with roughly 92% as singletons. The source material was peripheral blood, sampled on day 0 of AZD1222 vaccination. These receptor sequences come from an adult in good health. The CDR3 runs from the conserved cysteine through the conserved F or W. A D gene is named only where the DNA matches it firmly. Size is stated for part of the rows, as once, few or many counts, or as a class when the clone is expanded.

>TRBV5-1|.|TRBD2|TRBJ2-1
TGCGCCAGCAGCTCTAAGCGGGGGGGCAATCCTTACAATGAGCAGTTCTTC
CASSSKRGGNPYNEQFF
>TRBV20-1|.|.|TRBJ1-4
TGCAGTGCTAGTAGGCGAGGGACTAATGAAAAACTGTTTTTT
CSASRRGTNEKLFF
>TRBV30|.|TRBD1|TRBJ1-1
TGTGCCTGGACCATCGACAGGGACACTGAAGCTTTCTTT
CAWTIDRDTEAFF
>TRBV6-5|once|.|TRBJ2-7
TGTGCCAGCAGTTACTCGGAGACTGGGGGCTACGAGCAGTACTTC
CASSYSETGGYEQYF
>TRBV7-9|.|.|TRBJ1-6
TGTGCCAGCAGCTTGAGCTCCTATAATTCACCCCTCCACTTT
CASSLSSYNSPLHF
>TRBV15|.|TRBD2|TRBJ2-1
TGTGCCACCAGCAGGAGCGGGGGGTACAATGAGCAGTTCTTC
CATSRSGGYNEQFF
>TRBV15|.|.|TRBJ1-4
TGTGCCACCAGCAGAGTCAGAGGAACAGGGGAAAAACTGTTTTTT
CATSRVRGTGEKLFF
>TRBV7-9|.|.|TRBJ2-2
TGTGCCAGCAGCTCAGCCTTCACCGGGGAGCTGTTTTTT
CASSSAFTGELFF
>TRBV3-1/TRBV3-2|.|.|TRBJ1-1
TGTGCCAGCAGCTTAGGGGGGGCTGAAGCTTTCTTT
CASSLGGAEAFF
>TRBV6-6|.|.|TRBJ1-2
TGTGCCAGCAGGTCCGGGACGCTTGATAACTATGGCTACACCTTC
CASRSGTLDNYGYTF
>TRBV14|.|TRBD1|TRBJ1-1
TGTGCCAGCAGCCCCTACAGGGGGCCGAAGGACACTGAAGCTTTCTTT
CASSPYRGPKDTEAFF
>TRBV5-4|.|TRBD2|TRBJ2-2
TGTGCCAGCAGACTAGCGGGGGACTGGAACACCGGGGAGCTGTTTTTT
CASRLAGDWNTGELFF
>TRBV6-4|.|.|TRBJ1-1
TGTGCCAGCAGTGCTTTAGGAACAGGGATGCTTTTCTTT
CASSALGTGMLFF
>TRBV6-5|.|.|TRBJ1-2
TGTGCCAGCAGTTATGGGACCCCTAACTATGGCTACACCTTC
CASSYGTPNYGYTF
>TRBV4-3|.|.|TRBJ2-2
TGCGCCAGCAGCCAAGAACCAAGTGGGGTGGGGGCGAACACCGGGGAGCTGTTTTTT
CASSQEPSGVGANTGELFF
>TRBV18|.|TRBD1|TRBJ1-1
TGTGCCAGCTCACCAAATGACAGGGAAACTGAAGCTTTCTTT
CASSPNDRETEAFF
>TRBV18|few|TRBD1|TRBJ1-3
TGTGCCAGCTCACCAGACAGGGCGTCTGGAAACACCATATATTTT
CASSPDRASGNTIYF
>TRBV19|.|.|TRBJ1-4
TGTGCCAGTAGTGCACGGGGAATGGGTGGGGATGAAAAACTGTTTTTT
CASSARGMGGDEKLFF
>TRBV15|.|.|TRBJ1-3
TGTGCCACCAGCAGGGACCAGGGTCGCACCATATATTTT
CATSRDQGRTIYF
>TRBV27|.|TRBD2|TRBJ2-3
TGTGCCAGCAGACTAGCGGATGGGTATACGCAGTATTTT
CASRLADGYTQYF
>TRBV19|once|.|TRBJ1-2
TGTGCCAGTAGTATTTTGGTGGGCGACTATGGCTACACCTTC
CASSILVGDYGYTF
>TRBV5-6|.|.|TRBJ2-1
TGTGCCAGCAGCTTTGGGGGTGGTGAGCAGTTCTTC
CASSFGGGEQFF
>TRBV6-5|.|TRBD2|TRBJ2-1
TGTGCCAGCAGCCCAATCTCGCGGGGGGGCGTTGAGCAGTTCTTC
CASSPISRGGVEQFF
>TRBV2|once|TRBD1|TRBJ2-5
TGTGCCAGCAGAGGACAGGCCAACTGGATGGAGACCCAGTACTTC
CASRGQANWMETQYF
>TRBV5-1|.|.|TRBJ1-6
TGCGCCAGCAGCTTGGGGGGAACAAATAATTCACCCCTCCACTTT
CASSLGGTNNSPLHF